This T cell receptor (beta chain) appears in the sequencing data of a study of cytomegalovirus exposure and HLA in healthy donors. Regarding this clone: One end of the junction is discordant with germline, which a read error may explain.

This CDR3 is built from 11 residues. Germline lookup yields CDR1 MNHNY and CDR2 SVGAGI (reference sequence). Some clones are missing from TCRdb's copy, which holds only in-frame ones; the method was immunoSEQ multiplex PCR. The sample has some 170,000 clones, roughly 86% seen once. Material: PBMCs. V gene TRBV6-6 combines with J gene TRBJ2-5; D might be TRBD1 (5 bases). The sequence derives from a man between 18 and 29 years old in good health and CMV-seropositive. CDR3 DNA sequence: TGTGCCAGCAGTTACCAGGGCTCCCCCCACTTC. Amino acid sequence: CASSYQGSPHF.